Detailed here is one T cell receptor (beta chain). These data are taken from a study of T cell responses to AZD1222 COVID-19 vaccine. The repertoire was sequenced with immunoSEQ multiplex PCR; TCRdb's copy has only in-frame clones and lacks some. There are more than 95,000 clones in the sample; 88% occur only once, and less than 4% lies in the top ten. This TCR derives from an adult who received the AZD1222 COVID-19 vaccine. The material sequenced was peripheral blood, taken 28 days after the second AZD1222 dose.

The CDR3 DNA reads as TGTGCCAGCAGTTTCTCCGGGACAGGGGCCGTTGGCTACACCTTC. Protein: CASSFSGTGAVGYTF. The chain carries TRBV27 and TRBJ1-2, with 10 bases matching TRBD1. Germline V gene lookup returns CDR1 MNHEY and CDR2 SMNVEV (reference sequence). The CDR3 is 15 residues long. The ends lost 3 bases at V and 7 bases at J; junction bases unmatched: 8.